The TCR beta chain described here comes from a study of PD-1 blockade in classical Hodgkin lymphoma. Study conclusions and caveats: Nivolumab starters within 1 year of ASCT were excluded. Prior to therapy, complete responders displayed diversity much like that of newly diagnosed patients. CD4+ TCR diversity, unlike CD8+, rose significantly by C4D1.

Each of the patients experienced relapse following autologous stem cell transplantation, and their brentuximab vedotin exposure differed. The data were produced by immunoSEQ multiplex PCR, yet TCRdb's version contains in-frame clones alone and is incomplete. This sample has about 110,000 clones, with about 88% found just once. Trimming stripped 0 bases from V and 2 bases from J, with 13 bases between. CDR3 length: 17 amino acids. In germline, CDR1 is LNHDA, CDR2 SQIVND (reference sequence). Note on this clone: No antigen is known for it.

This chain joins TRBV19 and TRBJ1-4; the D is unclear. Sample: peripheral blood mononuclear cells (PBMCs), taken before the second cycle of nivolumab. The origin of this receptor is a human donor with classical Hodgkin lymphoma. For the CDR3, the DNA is TGTGCCAGTAGTATAGACCTAGGTCGTGCGACTAATGAAAAACTGTTTTTT. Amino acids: CASSIDLGRATNEKLFF.